These 16 T cell receptor beta chains were sequenced from one sample in a study of OX40 agonist ivuxolimab in advanced cancers. Libraries were prepared by immunoSEQ multiplex PCR; TCRdb keeps only in-frame clonotypes and omits some of them. The sample has about 25,000 clones, around 86% seen once. This sample comprised CD4+ or CD8+ T cells sorted from blood, obtained in a trial of the OX40 agonist ivuxolimab. The receptors derive from an adult with an advanced solid tumor such as melanoma, head and neck, liver or kidney cancer.

The chain links TRBV5-1 to TRBJ2-2; weak D call: TRBD1 (6 bases). The germline CDR1 and CDR2 sequences are SGHRS and YFSETQ. Trimming removed 0 bases at V and 0 bases at J, with 6 bases between. The CDR3 spans 15 residues. The CDR3 is CASSLGTANTGELFF. DNA of the CDR3: TGCGCCAGCAGCTTGGGGACAGCGAACACCGGGGAGCTGTTTTTT.

The chain is built from TRBV9 and TRBJ2-7, with D perhaps matching TRBD2 (7 bases). The germline V gene encodes CDR1 SGDLS and CDR2 YYNGEE. V lost 0 bases and J 2 bases, leaving 12 bases between the germline ends. This CDR3 is 15 amino acids long. CDR3 in amino acids: CASSVGTRDTYEQYF. As DNA, the CDR3 is TGTGCCAGCAGCGTAGGGACTAGGGACACCTACGAGCAGTACTTC.

The rearrangement uses TRBV5-6 and TRBJ2-1; 10 bases are a match to TRBD2. The germline V gene encodes CDR1 SGHDT and CDR2 YYEEEE. V trimming: 4 bases; J trimming: 14 bases; junction bases outside the gene matches: 3. CDR3 size: 11 residues. In nucleotides, the CDR3 is TGTGCCAGCAGCCACGGGACTAGCGAGTTCTTC. Its translation: CASSHGTSEFF.

The chain uses TRBV2 and TRBJ2-5; 11 bases match TRBD1. V was pared by 6 bases and J by 4 bases, with 1 base of the junction left unmatched. Germline V gene sequence: CDR1 SNHLY, CDR2 FYNNEI. The length of the CDR3 is 13 residues. Here the CDR3 reads CASSGTGGETQYF. The CDR3, as DNA: TGTGCCAGCAGCGGGACAGGGGGAGAGACCCAGTACTTC.

The rearrangement uses TRBV11-2 and TRBJ2-7; D remains ambiguous. Trimming took off 2 bases at V and 0 bases at J, with 11 bases between the two ends. The CDR3 is 15 residues long. Per germline, CDR1 SGHAT and CDR2 FQNNGV. The CDR3 DNA follows: TGTGCCAGCAGCTTAATAGCCCAGAGCTCCTACGAGCAGTACTTC. It codes for CASSLIAQSSYEQYF.

The rearrangement links TRBV13 to TRBJ2-1; D tentatively fits TRBD1 or TRBD2 (6 bases each). The CDR3 is 17 residues long. V was shortened by 5 bases and J by 7 bases, with 24 bases between the two germline ends. CDR1 PRHDT and CDR2 FYEKMQ come from the germline V gene (reference sequence). The CDR3 here is CASSARVRGGLGNEQFF. Here the CDR3 DNA reads TGTGCCAGCAGCGCTAGGGTCAGGGGAGGTTTGGGGAATGAGCAGTTCTTC. Full variable domain (outside the CDR3, taken from reference TRBV13 and TRBJ2-1): AAGVIQSPRHLIKEKRETATLKCYPIPRHDTVYWYQQGPGQDPQFLISFYEKMQSDKGSIPDRFSAQQFSDYHSELNMSSLELGDSALYFCASSARVRGGLGNEQFFGPGTRLTVL.

The chain is built from TRBV27 and TRBJ1-5; tentatively, D is TRBD1 (6 bases). Looked up from germline, CDR1 is MNHEY and CDR2 is SMNVEV (reference sequence). The CDR3 contains 14 residues. The V and J ends lost 5 bases and 2 bases respectively, with 10 bases between them. CDR3 nucleotides: TGTGCCAGCAGTCTACAGGGTGGCAATCAGCCCCAGCATTTT. Translated: CASSLQGGNQPQHF.

The gene calls are TRBV9 and TRBJ2-3; TRBD2 aligns across 12 bases. Germline CDR1 SGDLS, CDR2 YYNGEE. V shed 4 bases and J 0 bases; nucleotides not matched to a gene: 6. The CDR3 runs 17 residues. The CDR3 spells CASSSGLAGSSTDTQYF. The CDR3 DNA follows: TGTGCCAGCAGCTCGGGACTAGCGGGCTCTAGCACAGATACGCAGTATTTT.

This chain links TRBV2 with TRBJ2-2; 9 nucleotides align to TRBD1. The CDR3 is 13 amino acids. V shed 6 bases and J 4 bases; nucleotides not matched to a gene: 0. Germline CDR1 SNHLY, CDR2 FYNNEI. In nucleotides, the CDR3 is TGTGCCAGCAGGACAGGGGGCACCGGGGAGCTGTTTTTT. Translated: CASRTGGTGELFF.

The CDR3 DNA reads as TGTGCCGGAGGACAGGGAGCGTTTCTTCGGGACACCATATATTTT. Its protein is CAGGQGAFLRDTIYF. This chain joins TRBV6-1 and TRBJ1-3; 8 bases match TRBD1. Trimming took 11 bases from V and 8 from J; bases not matched to a gene: 17. CDR3 length: 15 residues. Germline V gives CDR1 MNHNS, CDR2 SASEGT.

The chain recombines TRBV11-1 with TRBJ2-7; 10 bases match TRBD1. Trimming took 5 bases from V and 5 from J; bases not matched to a gene: 9. The CDR3 spans 15 residues. CDR1 and CDR2 (germline): SGHAT, FQDESV (reference sequence). The CDR3 bases are TGTGCCAGCAGCGTCTGGGGGACAGGGGTCAACGAGCAGTACTTC. Translated: CASSVWGTGVNEQYF.

The chain has TRBV11-2 and TRBJ2-1; 7 bases match TRBD1. The germline gives CDR1 SGHAT, CDR2 FQNNGV. The CDR3 spans 15 residues. After removal of 5 bases from V and 4 bases from J, the junction contained 8 bases not matched to a gene. The CDR3: CASSKGTEVYNEQFF. The CDR3 bases are TGTGCCAGCAGCAAAGGGACAGAGGTATACAATGAGCAGTTCTTC. The full variable domain, completed using reference TRBV11-2 and TRBJ2-1, is EAGVAQSPRYKIIEKRQSVAFWCNPISGHATLYWYQQILGQGPKLLIQFQNNGVVDDSQLPKDRFSAERLKGVDSTLKIQPAKLEDSAVYLCASSKGTEVYNEQFFGPGTRLTVL.

The J gene is TRBJ2-7, the V gene TRBV6-6; tentatively, D is TRBD1 (7 bases). Germline assignment: CDR1 MNHNY and CDR2 SVGAGI (reference sequence). The V gene lost 5 bases and the J gene lost 5 bases, with 16 bases spanning the gap. The CDR3 runs to 14 residues. DNA of the CDR3: TGTGCCAGCAGTCCCCAGGGGGGTACAAACGAGCAGTACTTC. Encoded protein: CASSPQGGTNEQYF.

For this clone: Other DNA variants within this sample encode the same CDR3. The chain employs TRBV29-1 and TRBJ2-3; D possibly uses TRBD1 or TRBD2 (5 bases each). This CDR3 has 18 amino acids. Germline lookup yields CDR1 SQVTM and CDR2 ANQGSEA. The ends were cut back, 3 bases at V and 3 bases at J, with 25 bases in the middle. This chain's CDR3 is CSVEGREYARVRTDTQYF. The CDR3 nucleotides are TGCAGCGTTGAGGGCAGGGAGTACGCGCGAGTTAGAACAGATACGCAGTATTTT.

The rearrangement uses TRBV5-6 and TRBJ2-3; D call uncertain. Germline CDR1 reads SGHDT; CDR2 reads YYEEEE. This CDR3 comprises 14 residues. Trimming removed 0 bases at V and 4 bases at J, with 9 bases between. CDR3 region: CASSLVGNADTQYF. In DNA form, the CDR3 reads TGTGCCAGCAGCTTGGTAGGGAATGCAGATACGCAGTATTTT.

DNA of the CDR3: TGTGCCAGCAGCCTTGGACTAGCGGGTGCCAATGAGCAGTTCTTC. Its protein product is CASSLGLAGANEQFF. The V and J genes are TRBV5-4 and TRBJ2-1, with TRBD2 matching 11 bases. V lost 4 bases to trimming and J lost 6 bases; unmatched junction nucleotides: 6. This CDR3 region has 15 residues. Germline V gene sequence: CDR1 SGHNT, CDR2 YYREEE (reference sequence).